This T cell receptor beta chain appears in the sequencing data of a study of identical twins. The CDR3 is made up of 12 amino acids. Germline V gene lookup returns CDR1 SGHVS and CDR2 FNYEAQ. The V and J ends lost 5 bases and 5 bases respectively, with 10 bases between them. Study-level points and caveats: In cord blood, abundant beta clonotypes had fewer insertions; memory showed no trend. Conclusions were drawn cross-sectionally by statistical analysis, without following the same donors. Among beta out-of-frame sequences, excess sharing between twins appeared weaker.

This clonotype came up a few times. As yet, its antigen is unknown. TCRdb called the 5' RACE reads again in MiXCR, with one record for every CDR3 protein. The sample contains approximately 250,000 distinct CDR3 sequences, 5.5% to 7.5% of which appear only once. The same data also went into a second study, on T cells expressing NK-cell markers. That study reports: Seven of eight sequenced donors tested HCMV-seropositive; one tested seronegative.

Sequencing input: CD8+ T cells sorted from blood. This sequence originates from a young woman in good health. J is TRBJ2-7 and V is TRBV7-6, with a weak D call TRBD1 (5 bases). CDR3 sequence reads: CASSHLGDEQYF. The CDR3 DNA reads TGTGCCAGCAGCCATTTAGGGGACGAGCAGTACTTC.